Reported below is one T cell receptor beta chain. Its antigen is unknown. The record originates from a study of regulatory T cells in long-lasting Graves disease. Regarding the study as a whole: Persistent patients shared more public clonotypes (about 3,000) than newly diagnosed patients (around 1,000).

Time point noted: newly diagnosed GD, antithyroid drugs for less than 3 months. There was RNA extracted from PBMCs, and the TCR library was made from it. Both iRepertoire HTBI primers and Arm-PCR of CDR3 regions were used to build the TCR beta libraries. TCRdb used MiXCR to reprocess the multiplex PCR reads, holding one entry per CDR3 protein. This sample has more than 400,000 distinct CDR3 sequences, with about 15% found just once. The CDR3 has 14 residues. V dropped 7 bases and J dropped 1 base, with 13 bases sitting between them. CDR1 SEHNR and CDR2 FQNEAQ come from the germline V gene (reference sequence). The sample was also reused in another study, on T cells in Graves' hyperthyroidism and ophthalmopathy.

This sequence joins TRBV7-9 and TRBJ1-1; D might be TRBD1 (6 bases). This clonotype was sampled from a woman aged 25-40 years with Graves disease. The specimen was peripheral blood mononuclear cells (PBMCs), collected at new diagnosis, from a patient treated with antithyroid drugs. CDR3 in amino acids: CASNTGGWNTEAFF. The CDR3 bases are TGTGCCAGCAATACGGGGGGCTGGAACACTGAAGCTTTCTTT.